These 13 T cell receptor beta chains came from one sample sequenced in a study of blood T cell repertoires in COVID-19. Profiled with immunoSEQ multiplex PCR; TCRdb holds only in-frame clones, not every one. The sample carries around 200,000 clones, over 70% recorded once. What was sequenced was peripheral blood. The receptor source for this set is a man aged 50 to 60 with active or convalescent COVID-19.

This chain connects TRBV19 to TRBJ2-5; possible D gene TRBD1, 5 bases. The CDR3 is 14 amino acids. Trimming took off 1 base at V and 2 bases at J, with 8 bases between the two ends. Germline lookup yields CDR1 LNHDA and CDR2 SQIVND (reference sequence). The CDR3 nucleotides are TGTGCCAGTAGTATAGGCAGGGCACAAGAGACCCAGTACTTC. Residues: CASSIGRAQETQYF.

The rearrangement uses TRBV2 and TRBJ2-7, with D tentatively TRBD2 (5 bases). This CDR3 is built from 14 residues. V was pared by 3 bases and J by 4 bases, with 13 bases between. Looked up from germline, CDR1 is SNHLY and CDR2 is FYNNEI. The CDR3 DNA is TGTGCCAGCAGTGACCCCGAGAGGGCGTACGAGCAGTACTTC. It translates to CASSDPERAYEQYF.

CDR3 in DNA: TGTGCCAGCAGTTTCGGCGCAGAGGCTGGCTACACCTTC. The encoded protein is CASSFGAEAGYTF. The chain is built from TRBV28 and TRBJ1-2; D remains unclear. CDR1 MDHEN and CDR2 SYDVKM come from the germline V gene. Trimming shortened V by 3 bases and J by 7 bases, and 12 bases separated the two germline ends. The CDR3 length is 13 residues.

The V call is TRBV5-5, the J call TRBJ2-7; TRBD1 matches at 10 bases. Unmatched junction bases numbered 5, after V lost 2 bases and J lost 3 bases. The germline gives CDR1 SGHKS, CDR2 YYEKEE (reference sequence). The CDR3 length is 15 residues. CDR3 in amino acids: CASSFGTGDLYEQYF. The CDR3 DNA sequence: TGTGCCAGCAGCTTTGGGACAGGGGACCTCTACGAGCAGTACTTC.

The rearrangement joins TRBV5-6 to TRBJ2-7; D possibly corresponds to TRBD2 (6 bases). Deletions cut 5 bases from V and 6 bases from J, with 12 bases between. Germline CDR1 is SGHDT and CDR2 is YYEEEE. The CDR3 covers 12 residues. The CDR3: CASSTSSSEQYF. The CDR3 DNA sequence: TGTGCCAGCAGTACTAGCTCGTCCGAGCAGTACTTC.

This rearrangement joins TRBV6-5 to TRBJ2-5; possibly TRBD2 for D (6 bases). Trimming took off 7 bases at V and 5 bases at J, with 17 bases between the two ends. Per the germline V gene, CDR1 is MNHEY and CDR2 is SVGAGI. This CDR3 region has 14 residues. CDR3 amino acids: CASTAGWAGETQYF. The CDR3 DNA follows: TGTGCCAGCACAGCGGGCTGGGCAGGGGAGACCCAGTACTTC.

The gene calls are TRBV19 and TRBJ2-7; perhaps TRBD2 as D (6 bases). CDR1 and CDR2 (germline): LNHDA, SQIVND (reference sequence). V lost 6 bases to trimming and J lost 3 bases, with 18 bases between them. The CDR3 spans 15 residues. CDR3 in amino acids: CASSPSGGVFYEQYF. The CDR3 DNA follows: TGTGCCAGTAGCCCGTCCGGGGGAGTTTTCTACGAGCAGTACTTC.

Only one count was recorded for this clone. The CDR3 reads CASSLVWQMNTEAFF. CDR3 DNA sequence: TGTGCCAGCAGCTTAGTTTGGCAGATGAACACTGAAGCTTTCTTT. This chain joins TRBV7-8 and TRBJ1-1; D is unclear. Germline lookup yields CDR1 SGHVS and CDR2 FQNEAQ. This CDR3 is 15 amino acids long. V shed 1 base and J shed 0 bases, with 9 bases lying between them.

V and J are TRBV6-5 and TRBJ2-1; 7 positions agree with TRBD1. V was pared by 6 bases and J by 11 bases, with 10 bases of the junction left unmatched. The germline V gene encodes CDR1 MNHEY and CDR2 SVGAGI. The CDR3 runs 13 residues. The CDR3 protein is CASSPPTGVKQFF. The CDR3 bases are TGTGCCAGCAGCCCACCTACAGGGGTTAAGCAGTTCTTC.

V is TRBV7-6 and J is TRBJ2-2; D perhaps matches TRBD1 (6 bases). The CDR3 spans 15 residues. The V and J ends lost 5 bases and 1 base respectively, with 11 bases between them. CDR1 is SGHVS, CDR2 FNYEAQ, per germline. The CDR3 DNA sequence: TGTGCCAGCAGCCGGGACATCCTGAACACCGGGGAGCTGTTTTTT. It encodes CASSRDILNTGELFF.

With respect to this clone: This CDR3 is also generated by other DNA sequences in the sample. J is TRBJ1-1 and V is TRBV3-1 (or the pseudogene TRBV3-2); no reliable D call. Germline CDR1 reads LGHDT; CDR2 reads YNNKEL (reference sequence). V was shortened by 0 bases and J by 1 base, with 9 bases between the two germline ends. CDR3 length: 15 residues. Written as DNA, the CDR3 is TGTGCCAGCAGCCAAGACGGCGGCCGGAACACTGAAGCTTTCTTT. Amino acids: CASSQDGGRNTEAFF.

This chain links TRBV4-1 with TRBJ2-2; TRBD1 is a possible D gene (5 bases). The CDR3 is made up of 16 amino acids. V was cut by 5 bases and J by 4 bases, with 17 bases left in between. Germline lookup yields CDR1 MGHRA and CDR2 YSYEKL. The CDR3 sequence is CASSGRERGSTGELFF. CDR3 DNA: TGCGCCAGCAGCGGTAGGGAAAGGGGCAGCACCGGGGAGCTGTTTTTT.

The chain links TRBV7-9 to TRBJ2-7; 7 bases line up with TRBD1. Unmatched junction bases numbered 5, after V lost 5 bases and J lost 4 bases. CDR1 and CDR2 (germline): SEHNR, FQNEAQ (reference sequence). This CDR3 contains 13 residues. The CDR3 protein is CASSGRTGYEQYF. The CDR3 coding sequence is TGTGCCAGCAGCGGCAGGACAGGTTACGAGCAGTACTTC.